This T cell receptor beta chain was retrieved from a study of blood T cell repertoires in COVID-19. Overall study context: COVID-19 samples collected from the United States, Italy and Spain covered acute and convalescent phases. PBMCs, B-cell-depleted T cells, or T cells were the source of the cDNA or gDNA that made up the material.

The V gene lost 2 bases and the J gene lost 11 bases, with 24 bases spanning the gap. The CDR3 extends over 16 amino acids. The germline V gene encodes CDR1 MNHEY and CDR2 SVGAGI. This clone has just a few counts. Clones were sequenced by immunoSEQ multiplex PCR, and TCRdb holds only the in-frame ones, with some missing. The sample has fewer than 200,000 clones, roughly 80% seen once. The origin of this receptor is a man between 65 and 79 years old with active or convalescent COVID-19. The V and J genes are TRBV6-5 and TRBJ1-1; D might be TRBD1 (6 bases). The sequencing input was peripheral blood. CDR3: CASSYHTLSTGGYAFF. The CDR3 DNA is TGTGCCAGCAGTTACCATACCCTCTCGACAGGCGGGTATGCTTTCTTT.